A single sample gave rise to the 27 T cell receptor beta chains below, sequenced in a study of blood T cell repertoires in COVID-19 (TCRdb year 2020). Libraries were built with the immunoSEQ multiplex PCR assay. TCRdb mirrors the immuneACCESS table, restricted to in-frame sequences. Some clones are absent from its copies; in checked studies, under half trace to an unresolved V gene, and the reason for the others is unknown. This sample comprises about 160,000 clones, around nine tenths of them detected only once. The ten top clones hold 0.45% to 0.6% of the sample. The sequenced sample consisted of peripheral blood. Receptors originate from a man between 60 and 75 years old with COVID-19, enrolled during active disease.

The chain recombines TRBV11-2 with TRBJ1-6; 7 nucleotides agree with TRBD1. V was clipped by 5 bases and J by 8 bases; unmatched bases: 9. This CDR3 is built from 15 residues. Looked up from germline, CDR1 is SGHAT and CDR2 is FQNNGV. Written as DNA, the CDR3 is TGTGCCAGCAGCGATACACAGGGGACGGATTCACCCCTCCACTTT. Amino acid sequence: CASSDTQGTDSPLHF.

The J gene is TRBJ1-2, the V gene TRBV6-5; tentatively, D is TRBD1 (6 bases). The CDR3 totals 14 residues. The germline V gene encodes CDR1 MNHEY and CDR2 SVGAGI. The V and J ends lost 4 bases and 8 bases respectively, with 17 bases between them. CDR3 sequence reads: CASSWARGFKGYTF. Here the CDR3 DNA reads TGTGCCAGCAGTTGGGCCAGGGGTTTCAAAGGCTACACCTTC.

There are a few counts of this clone. The J gene is TRBJ1-2, the V gene TRBV28; TRBD1 aligns across 8 bases. This CDR3 is 15 amino acids long. Looked up from germline, CDR1 is MDHEN and CDR2 is SYDVKM. With 5 bases clipped from V and 9 bases from J, the junction kept 14 bases outside the gene matches. The CDR3 sequence: CASSIEQGGPGSYTF. In DNA form, the CDR3 reads TGTGCCAGCAGTATTGAACAGGGGGGGCCGGGCAGCTACACCTTC.

CDR3 amino acids: CATSGWPGENTGELFF. The CDR3 DNA follows: TGTGCCACCAGTGGTTGGCCGGGGGAGAACACCGGGGAGCTGTTTTTT. V gene TRBV24-1 combines with J gene TRBJ2-2, with D possibly TRBD2 on 6 matching bases. This CDR3 is 16 amino acids long. The V gene's germline CDR1 is KGHDR and CDR2 SFDVKD. V lost 5 bases, J lost 1 base, and 13 bases lay in between.

The V and J genes are TRBV27 and TRBJ1-5; 7 bases are a match to TRBD1. V was clipped by 6 bases and J by 6 bases; unmatched bases: 11. The CDR3 consists of 15 residues. The germline V gene encodes CDR1 MNHEY and CDR2 SMNVEV (reference sequence). DNA of the CDR3: TGTGCCAGCAGGCCGCAGGGGGTTTTTGGTCAGCCCCAGCATTTT. This translates into CASRPQGVFGQPQHF.

The V call is TRBV11-2, the J call TRBJ1-1; 7 bases agree with TRBD1. Trimming removed 5 bases from V and 1 base from J; junction bases left unmatched: 1. The CDR3 extends over 13 amino acids. Germline lookup yields CDR1 SGHAT and CDR2 FQNNGV. In nucleotides, the CDR3 is TGTGCCAGCAGCGGACAGGAGAACACTGAAGCTTTCTTT. This gives the protein CASSGQENTEAFF.

This chain uses TRBV19 with TRBJ1-6; D call uncertain. Germline CDR1 reads LNHDA; CDR2 reads SQIVND (reference sequence). The V end was cut by 5 bases, the J end by 4 bases, with 21 bases between. The CDR3 is 18 amino acids. CDR3 sequence: CASSFIPQAAEYNSPLHF. The CDR3 coding sequence is TGTGCCAGTAGTTTCATACCCCAGGCTGCAGAATATAATTCACCCCTCCACTTT.

The J gene is TRBJ2-6, the V gene TRBV5-6; 9 bases line up with TRBD1. V was pared by 1 base and J by 3 bases, with 11 bases of the junction left unmatched. The germline V gene encodes CDR1 SGHDT and CDR2 YYEEEE. CDR3 length: 19 amino acids. In DNA, the CDR3 is TGTGCCAGCAGCTTGTTTGGACAGGGGACGGTTTTTGGGGCCAACGTCCTGACTTTC. Its translation: CASSLFGQGTVFGANVLTF.

This clone appeared a few times. This chain links TRBV12-3 or TRBV12-4 with TRBJ1-1; no clear D. The CDR3 loop spans 12 amino acids. V dropped 5 bases and J dropped 0 bases, with 4 bases sitting between them. Here the CDR3 reads CASSPLNTEAFF. CDR3 coding DNA: TGTGCCAGCAGTCCATTGAACACTGAAGCTTTCTTT.

The chain recombines TRBV18 with TRBJ2-1, with 10 positions matching TRBD1. The CDR3 spans 17 residues. J gave up 6 bases and V 4 bases, and 12 bases lay outside the gene matches. Germline V gives CDR1 KGHSH, CDR2 LQKENI. The CDR3 coding sequence is TGTGCCAGCTCACTGATCCCCCCGGGACAGGGGACCAATGAGCAGTTCTTC. Its translation is CASSLIPPGQGTNEQFF.

This chain uses TRBV19 with TRBJ2-3; 15 nucleotides align to TRBD2. This CDR3 region has 18 residues. CDR1 is LNHDA, CDR2 SQIVND, per germline (reference sequence). Trimming cost V 5 bases and J 3 bases; bases outside gene matches: 9. CDR3 nucleotide sequence: TGTGCCAGTAGTTCGGGACTAGCGGGGGGCAAAACAACAGATACGCAGTATTTT. Protein sequence: CASSSGLAGGKTTDTQYF.

CDR3 region: CSARDRAREQYF. The CDR3 DNA follows: TGCAGCGCCCGAGACAGGGCTCGGGAGCAGTACTTC. The chain couples TRBV29-1 to TRBJ2-7, with 7 bases aligning to TRBD1. The CDR3 is made up of 12 amino acids. Trimming cost V 7 bases and J 7 bases; bases outside gene matches: 10. Per the germline V gene, CDR1 is SQVTM and CDR2 is ANQGSEA.

The gene calls are TRBV19 and TRBJ1-2, with 8 bases identical to TRBD1. CDR3 length equals 18 residues. V lost 2 bases to trimming and J lost 0 bases; unmatched junction nucleotides: 11. Germline lookup yields CDR1 LNHDA and CDR2 SQIVND (reference sequence). The CDR3 region has the DNA TGTGCCAGTAGTATACCTTTTGGACAGGGCCCTTCTAACTATGGCTACACCTTC. Translated: CASSIPFGQGPSNYGYTF.

This rearrangement joins TRBV5-1 to TRBJ2-7; 7 bases align to TRBD1. There are 15 residues in the CDR3. Germline lookup yields CDR1 SGHRS and CDR2 YFSETQ. The J segment lost 0 bases and the V segment lost 4 bases, leaving 7 bases of the junction unmatched. CDR3 DNA sequence: TGCGCCAGCAGCCCGGGGACAGCTCTCTCCTACGAGCAGTACTTC. It specifies CASSPGTALSYEQYF.

This chain connects TRBV7-2 to TRBJ2-5, with 11 positions matching TRBD2. Germline V gene data show CDR1 as SGHTA and CDR2 as FQGNSA. J was trimmed by 2 bases and V by 6 bases; bases with no gene match: 8. The CDR3 is made up of 16 amino acids. CDR3 sequence reads: CASRPQLAGVQETQYF. The CDR3 DNA follows: TGTGCCAGCAGGCCACAACTAGCGGGGGTACAAGAGACCCAGTACTTC. The full variable domain, with the rest looked up from reference TRBV7-2 and TRBJ2-5, is GAGVSQSPSNKVTEKGKDVELRCDPISGHTALYWYRQSLGQGLEFLIYFQGNSAPDKSGLPSDRFSAERTGGSVSTLTIQRTQQEDSAVYLCASRPQLAGVQETQYFGPGTRLLVL.

The chain is built from TRBV19 and TRBJ1-1; D not resolved. The CDR3 sequence is 13 residues long. The V gene lost 0 bases and the J gene lost 4 bases, with 6 bases spanning the gap. From germline, CDR1 is LNHDA and CDR2 SQIVND (reference sequence). In nucleotides, the CDR3 is TGTGCCAGTAGTATAGATCAGATCACTGAAGCTTTCTTT. Its protein is CASSIDQITEAFF.

This chain uses TRBV7-3 with TRBJ2-3; D unclear. Trimming stripped 5 bases from V and 2 bases from J, with 14 bases between. The length of the CDR3 is 15 residues. Germline loops: CDR1 SGHTA, CDR2 FQGTGA. CDR3 coding DNA: TGTGCCAGCAGCCCGACTTCTCTCAACACAGATACGCAGTATTTT. Translating it yields CASSPTSLNTDTQYF.

The CDR3 reads CASSQPGGLYNEQFF. The CDR3 DNA sequence: TGTGCCAGCAGCCAACCGGGGGGACTGTACAATGAGCAGTTCTTC. The chain is built from TRBV4-2 and TRBJ2-1; 7 nucleotides align to TRBD2. Trimming took 2 bases from V and 4 from J; bases not matched to a gene: 5. This CDR3 has 15 amino acids. Germline V gene data show CDR1 as LGHNA and CDR2 as YNFKEQ.

V usage is TRBV6-5 and J usage is TRBJ1-1; TRBD1 might be the D (5 bases). Germline V gives CDR1 MNHEY, CDR2 SVGAGI. The V end was cut by 6 bases, the J end by 1 base, with 15 bases between. The CDR3 is 15 residues long. CDR3 nucleotide sequence: TGTGCCAGCAGCCGGCAGATGACAGCGAACACTGAAGCTTTCTTT. Translated, it gives CASSRQMTANTEAFF.

Note on this clone: The sample has other DNA sequences that encode this CDR3 too. V is TRBV5-1 and J is TRBJ2-1, with 7 bases identical to TRBD1. CDR3 length: 15 residues. The V gene's germline CDR1 is SGHRS and CDR2 YFSETQ. V trimming: 0 bases; J trimming: 5 bases; junction bases outside the gene matches: 5. The CDR3 is CASSLGGGRDNEQFF. CDR3 nucleotides: TGCGCCAGCAGCTTGGGAGGGGGCCGGGACAATGAGCAGTTCTTC. Complete variable domain (other parts from reference TRBV5-1 and TRBJ2-1): KAGVTQTPRYLIKTRGQQVTLSCSPISGHRSVSWYQQTPGQGLQFLFEYFSETQRNKGNFPGRFSGRQFSNSRSEMNVSTLELGDSALYLCASSLGGGRDNEQFFGPGTRLTVL.

This chain joins TRBV6-2 or TRBV6-3 and TRBJ1-3; D is unresolved. Trimming removed 2 bases at V and 0 bases at J, with 5 bases between. Germline V gives CDR1 MNHEY, CDR2 SVGEGT. This CDR3 is built from 14 residues. CDR3 sequence (DNA): TGTGCCAGCAGTTACACAGTCTCTGGAAACACCATATATTTT. Protein product: CASSYTVSGNTIYF.

The CDR3 sequence: CASSQGLGDGTEAFF. The CDR3 DNA follows: TGTGCCAGCAGCCAGGGACTGGGGGACGGCACTGAAGCTTTCTTT. V usage is TRBV3-1 (or the pseudogene TRBV3-2) and J usage is TRBJ1-1; D may be TRBD1 (5 bases). The V and J ends lost 3 bases and 4 bases respectively, with 15 bases between them. Germline CDR1 is LGHDT and CDR2 is YNNKEL (reference sequence). The CDR3 is 15 residues long.

This rearrangement joins TRBV15 to TRBJ2-7, with 12 bases identical to TRBD2. This CDR3 has 15 amino acids. CDR1 is LNHNV, CDR2 YYDKDF, per germline (reference sequence). Losses at the gene ends were 1 base for V and 6 bases for J; bases not matched to a gene: 4. CDR3 sequence: CATSRVLLAGGEQYF. For the CDR3, the DNA is TGTGCCACCAGCAGAGTCCTACTAGCGGGAGGCGAGCAGTACTTC.

The chain combines TRBV6-5 with TRBJ2-3, with 7 bases matching TRBD1. Germline V lookup: CDR1 MNHEY, CDR2 SVGAGI. The CDR3 is 16 amino acids. The V segment lost 0 bases and the J segment 1 base; nucleotides outside the gene matches: 4. The DNA for the CDR3 is TGTGCCAGCAGTTACTCGACGGGGACAGGCACAGATACGCAGTATTTT. It encodes CASSYSTGTGTDTQYF.

This clone was seen a single time. The rearrangement joins TRBV11-1 to TRBJ2-7; 9 nucleotides agree with TRBD2. The CDR3 consists of 16 residues. Per germline, CDR1 SGHAT and CDR2 FQDESV (reference sequence). Losses at the gene ends were 5 bases for V and 4 bases for J; bases not matched to a gene: 12. DNA for the CDR3: TGTGCCAGCAGCCCCAGTCCAGGAGCGGGAGGATACGAGCAGTACTTC. As protein: CASSPSPGAGGYEQYF.

The rearrangement joins TRBV9 to TRBJ2-2, with D tentatively TRBD1 (6 bases). The CDR3 runs to 16 residues. Germline loops: CDR1 SGDLS, CDR2 YYNGEE. Trimming took 3 bases from V and 0 from J, leaving 12 bases between them. Written as DNA, the CDR3 is TGTGCCAGCAGCGGGGACACAGCAGCGAACACCGGGGAGCTGTTTTTT. It specifies CASSGDTAANTGELFF.

This clone appeared once. V gene TRBV27 combines with J gene TRBJ1-6; D gene uncertain. This CDR3 spans 15 amino acids. The V gene's germline CDR1 is MNHEY and CDR2 SMNVEV (reference sequence). The V and J ends lost 3 bases and 3 bases respectively, with 9 bases between them. The DNA of the CDR3 is TGTGCCAGCAGTTTGTGGAGAAACTATAATTCACCCCTCCACTTT. This encodes CASSLWRNYNSPLHF.